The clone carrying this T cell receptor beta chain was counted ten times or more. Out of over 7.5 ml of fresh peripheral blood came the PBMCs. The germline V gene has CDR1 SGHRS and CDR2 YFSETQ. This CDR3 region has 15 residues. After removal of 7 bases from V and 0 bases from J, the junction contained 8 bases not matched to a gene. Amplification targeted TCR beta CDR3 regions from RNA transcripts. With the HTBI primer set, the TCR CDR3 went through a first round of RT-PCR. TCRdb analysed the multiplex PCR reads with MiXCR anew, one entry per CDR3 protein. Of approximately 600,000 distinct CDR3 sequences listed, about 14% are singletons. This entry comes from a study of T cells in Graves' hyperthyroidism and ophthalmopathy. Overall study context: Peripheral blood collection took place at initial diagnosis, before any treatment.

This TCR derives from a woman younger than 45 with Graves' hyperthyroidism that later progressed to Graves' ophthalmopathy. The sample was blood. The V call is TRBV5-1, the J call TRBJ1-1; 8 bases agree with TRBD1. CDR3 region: CASGTGGILNTEAFF. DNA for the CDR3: TGCGCCAGCGGAACAGGGGGTATATTGAACACTGAAGCTTTCTTT.